This T cell receptor (beta chain) was sequenced for a study of shared clonotypes between healthy human individuals. Overall study results and limits: The diversity represented, both genetic and in exposure history, was limited by few donors. Relative to their counterparts shared across all four donors, non-shared clonotypes exhibited diminished generation probabilities.

The assay was immunoSEQ multiplex PCR, and TCRdb's table has in-frame clones only and misses some. The data contain approximately 720,000 clones, about 90% of them singletons. Points on this clone: The antigen remains undetermined. The limits of the CDR3 on the DNA are not certain, so only TCRdb's listed CDR3 is given.

Terminally differentiated effector memory CD45RA+ cells were excluded from the naive CD8 cells, which were CD45RO-negative and positively selected for CCR7. 14 amino acids form the CDR3, both terminal residues included. Germline-derived CDR1 and CDR2 are MNHNY and SVGAGI (reference sequence). The TCR comes from a man aged 25-40 years in good health. The chain has TRBV6-6 and TRBJ1-5. Sequencing was done on a sample of naive CD8+ T cells sorted from blood. CDR3 sequence reads: CASSYFGPDQPQHF.